This T cell receptor beta chain was retrieved from a study of beta chain features in type 1 diabetes. Expressed TCRB transcripts were sequenced because the entire RNA isolate underwent reverse transcription. Profiling relied on immunoSEQ multiplex PCR, and the TCRdb table lists in-frame clones only, not all of them. The sample contains under 900,000 clones, 15% to 20% of which appear only once. CDR3 length equals 17 residues. CDR1 is SGHVS and CDR2 is FQNEAQ in the germline V gene. With V trimmed by 1 base and J by 4 bases, 9 bases remained unmatched. Study conclusions and caveats: Shorter templates might be favored by PCR, and equally so in patients and in controls.

In its sample, this clone was seen a few times. The antigen remains unidentified. The chain carries TRBV7-8 and TRBJ2-1; 8 bases are a match to TRBD2. Material: naive CD4+ T cells from blood. This sequence originates from a woman aged 18-29 years in good health. This CDR3 reads CASSLGTVAGYYNEQFF. The CDR3, as DNA: TGTGCCAGCAGCTTAGGCACGGTAGCGGGGTATTACAATGAGCAGTTCTTC.